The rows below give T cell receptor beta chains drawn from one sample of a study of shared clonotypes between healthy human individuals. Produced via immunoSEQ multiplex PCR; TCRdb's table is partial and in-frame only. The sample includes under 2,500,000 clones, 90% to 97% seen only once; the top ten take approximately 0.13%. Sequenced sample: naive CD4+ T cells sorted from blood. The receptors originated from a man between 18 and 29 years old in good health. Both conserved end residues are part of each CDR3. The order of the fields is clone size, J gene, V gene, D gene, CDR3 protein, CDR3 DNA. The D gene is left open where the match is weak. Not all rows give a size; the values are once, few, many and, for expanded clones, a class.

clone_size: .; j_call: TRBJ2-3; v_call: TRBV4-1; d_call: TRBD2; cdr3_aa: CASSQETSGGASDTQYF; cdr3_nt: TGCGCCAGCAGCCAAGAGACTAGCGGGGGGGCATCAGATACGCAGTATTTT
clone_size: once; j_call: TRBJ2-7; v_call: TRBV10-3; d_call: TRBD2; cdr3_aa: CAISDSGLAGYEQYF; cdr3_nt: TGTGCCATCAGTGACTCGGGACTAGCGGGCTACGAGCAGTACTTC
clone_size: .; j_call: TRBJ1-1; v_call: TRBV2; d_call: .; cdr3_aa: CASSGRGREAFF; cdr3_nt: TGTGCCAGCAGTGGCCGGGGGAGAGAAGCTTTCTTT
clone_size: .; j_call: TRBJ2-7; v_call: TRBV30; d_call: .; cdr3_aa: CAWRRLGGTHEQYF; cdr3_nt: TGTGCCTGGAGGCGGTTGGGGGGAACCCACGAGCAGTACTTC
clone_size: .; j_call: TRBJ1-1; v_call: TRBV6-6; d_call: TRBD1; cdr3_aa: CASSPGTGSGAEAFF; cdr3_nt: TGTGCCAGCAGCCCTGGGACAGGTAGTGGAGCTGAAGCTTTCTTT
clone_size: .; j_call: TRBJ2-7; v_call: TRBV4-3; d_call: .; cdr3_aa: CASSQTRGSYEQYF; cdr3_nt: TGCGCCAGCAGCCAGACTAGGGGATCCTACGAGCAGTACTTC
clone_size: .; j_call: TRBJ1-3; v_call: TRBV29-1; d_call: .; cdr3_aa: CSVEEREGNTIYF; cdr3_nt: TGCAGCGTCGAGGAGAGGGAAGGAAACACCATATATTTT
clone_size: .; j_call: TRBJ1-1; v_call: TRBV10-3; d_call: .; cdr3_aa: CAISESFTEAFF; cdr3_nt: TGTGCCATCAGTGAGTCGTTCACTGAAGCTTTCTTT
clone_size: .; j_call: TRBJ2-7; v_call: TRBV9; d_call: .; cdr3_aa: CASSAQTGGYEQYF; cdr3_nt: TGTGCCAGCAGCGCTCAAACGGGTGGGTACGAGCAGTACTTC
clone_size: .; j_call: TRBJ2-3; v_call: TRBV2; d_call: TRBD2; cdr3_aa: CASRGLATDTQYF; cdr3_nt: TGTGCCAGCAGGGGACTAGCAACAGATACGCAGTATTTT
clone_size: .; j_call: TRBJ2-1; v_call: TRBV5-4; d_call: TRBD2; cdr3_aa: CASSSGLAGINEQFF; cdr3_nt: TGTGCCAGCAGCTCGGGACTAGCGGGGATCAATGAGCAGTTCTTC
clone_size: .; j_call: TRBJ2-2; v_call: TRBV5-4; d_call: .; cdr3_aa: CASSSAVSNTGELFF; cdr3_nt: TGTGCCAGCAGCTCCGCCGTATCGAACACCGGGGAGCTGTTTTTT
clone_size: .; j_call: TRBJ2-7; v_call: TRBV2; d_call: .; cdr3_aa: CASTLESYEQYF; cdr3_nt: TGTGCCAGCACCCTGGAGTCCTACGAGCAGTACTTC
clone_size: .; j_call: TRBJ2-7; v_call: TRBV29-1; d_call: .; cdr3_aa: CSVVMGQQYF; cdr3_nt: TGCAGCGTTGTTATGGGGCAGCAGTACTTC
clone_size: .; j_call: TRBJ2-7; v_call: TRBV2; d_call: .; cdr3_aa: CASTDRDFAYEQYF; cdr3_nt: TGTGCCAGCACCGACCGGGACTTTGCCTACGAGCAGTACTTC
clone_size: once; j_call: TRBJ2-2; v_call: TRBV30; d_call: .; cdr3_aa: CAWGQANTGELFF; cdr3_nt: TGTGCCTGGGGACAAGCGAACACCGGGGAGCTGTTTTTT
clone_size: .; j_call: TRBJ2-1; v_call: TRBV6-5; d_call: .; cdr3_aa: CATRDPVYNEQFF; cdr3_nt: TGTGCCACTCGGGACCCAGTGTACAATGAGCAGTTCTTC
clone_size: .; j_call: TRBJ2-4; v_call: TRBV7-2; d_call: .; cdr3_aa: CASSLGRGMDIQYF; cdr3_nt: TGTGCCAGCAGCTTAGGTCGGGGTATGGACATTCAGTACTTC
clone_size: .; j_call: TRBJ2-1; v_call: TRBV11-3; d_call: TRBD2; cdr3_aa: CASSPSGGAHNEQFF; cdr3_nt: TGTGCCAGCAGCCCTAGCGGGGGGGCCCACAATGAGCAGTTCTTC
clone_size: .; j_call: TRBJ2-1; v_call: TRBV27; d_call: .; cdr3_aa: CASSFPGADEQFF; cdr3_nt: TGTGCCAGCAGTTTTCCGGGGGCGGATGAGCAGTTCTTC
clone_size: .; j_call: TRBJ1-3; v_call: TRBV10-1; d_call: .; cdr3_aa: CASSESIGNTIYF; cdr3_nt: TGCGCCAGCAGTGAGTCGATTGGAAACACCATATATTTT
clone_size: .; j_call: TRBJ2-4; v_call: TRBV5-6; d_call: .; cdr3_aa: CASSLSENIQYF; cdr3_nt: TGTGCCAGCAGCTTGAGCGAAAACATTCAGTACTTC
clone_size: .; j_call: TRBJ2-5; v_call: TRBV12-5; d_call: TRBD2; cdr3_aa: CASGPGTSGGAETQYF; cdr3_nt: TGTGCTAGTGGCCCCGGGACTAGCGGGGGGGCAGAGACCCAGTACTTC
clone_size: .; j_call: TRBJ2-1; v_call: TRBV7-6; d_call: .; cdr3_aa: CASRSDVTGANEQFF; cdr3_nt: TGTGCCAGCAGATCAGACGTGACGGGAGCTAATGAGCAGTTCTTC
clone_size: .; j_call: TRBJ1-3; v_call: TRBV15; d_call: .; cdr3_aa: CATSSRTVGNTIYF; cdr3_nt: TGTGCCACCAGCAGCAGGACAGTAGGAAACACCATATATTTT
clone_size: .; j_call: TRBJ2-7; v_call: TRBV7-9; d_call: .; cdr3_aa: CASTARGAEEQYF; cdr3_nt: TGTGCCAGCACCGCCCGGGGGGCGGAGGAGCAGTACTTC
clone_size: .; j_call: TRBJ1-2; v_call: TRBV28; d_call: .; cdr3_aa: CASSGGTNGYTF; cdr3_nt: TGTGCCAGCAGTGGGGGGACGAATGGCTACACCTTC
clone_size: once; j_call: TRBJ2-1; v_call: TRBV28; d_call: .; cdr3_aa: CASSSRSYNEQFF; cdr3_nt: TGTGCCAGCAGTTCACGGTCCTACAATGAGCAGTTCTTC
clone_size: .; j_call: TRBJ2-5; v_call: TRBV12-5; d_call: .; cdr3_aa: CASGLPTGLQETQYF; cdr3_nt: TGTGCTAGTGGTTTGCCGACAGGTTTACAAGAGACCCAGTACTTC
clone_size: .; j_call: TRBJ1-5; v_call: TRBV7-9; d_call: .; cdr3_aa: CASSLQGNQPQHF; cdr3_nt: TGTGCCAGCAGCTTACAGGGGAATCAGCCCCAGCATTTT
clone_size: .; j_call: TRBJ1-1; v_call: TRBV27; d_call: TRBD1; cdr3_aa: CASSPTGYTEAFF; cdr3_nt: TGTGCCAGCAGCCCGACAGGGTATACTGAAGCTTTCTTT
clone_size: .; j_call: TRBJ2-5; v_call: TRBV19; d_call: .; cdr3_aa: CASSAGTQETQYF; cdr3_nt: TGTGCCAGTAGTGCGGGGACCCAAGAGACCCAGTACTTC
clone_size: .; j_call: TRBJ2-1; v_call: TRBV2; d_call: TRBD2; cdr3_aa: CASRGLAGGNEQFF; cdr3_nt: TGTGCCAGCAGGGGTCTGGCGGGGGGCAATGAGCAGTTCTTC
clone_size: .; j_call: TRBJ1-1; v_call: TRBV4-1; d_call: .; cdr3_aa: CASSQDLRRAEAFF; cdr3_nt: TGCGCCAGCAGCCAAGATCTCCGGAGGGCTGAAGCTTTCTTT
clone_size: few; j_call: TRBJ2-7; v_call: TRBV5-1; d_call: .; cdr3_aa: CASSSSYEQYF; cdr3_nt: TGCGCCAGCAGCTCGAGCTACGAGCAGTACTTC
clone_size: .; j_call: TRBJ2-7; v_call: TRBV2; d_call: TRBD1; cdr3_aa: CASSPDRDPYEQYF; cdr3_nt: TGTGCCAGCAGTCCCGACAGGGACCCCTACGAGCAGTACTTC
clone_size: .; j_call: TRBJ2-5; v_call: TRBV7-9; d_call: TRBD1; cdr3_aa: CASSGKQGFQETQYF; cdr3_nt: TGTGCCAGCAGCGGTAAACAGGGGTTCCAAGAGACCCAGTACTTC
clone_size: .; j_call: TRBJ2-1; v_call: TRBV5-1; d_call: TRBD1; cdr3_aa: CASSLVRQGYNEQFF; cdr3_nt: TGCGCCAGCAGCTTGGTGAGACAGGGGTACAATGAGCAGTTCTTC